One and the same sample provided the 8 T cell receptor beta chains below, sequenced in a study of blood T cell repertoires in COVID-19. Only in-frame clones appear in the TCRdb table, and some are missing; sequencing was by immunoSEQ multiplex PCR. The sample lists some 250,000 clones, roughly 88% seen once, with approximately 2.1% in the top ten. The sequenced material came from peripheral blood. Receptors originate from a man aged 30 to 45 who had recovered from COVID-19.

J is TRBJ2-7 and V is TRBV5-1; no definite D call. CDR1 and CDR2 from the germline V gene are SGHRS and YFSETQ. The CDR3 has 13 amino acids. Trimming removed 3 bases from V and 3 bases from J, with 10 bases in between. The CDR3 bases are TGCGCCAGCAGCTCGACTCTAGGCTACGAGCAGTACTTC. Translated, it gives CASSSTLGYEQYF.

This rearrangement joins TRBV30 to TRBJ1-6; D might be TRBD1 (6 bases). The CDR3 is 14 amino acids. V lost 1 base to trimming and J lost 7 bases, with 11 bases between them. Germline V gives CDR1 GTSNPN, CDR2 SVGIG (reference sequence). The CDR3 is CAWSGGGLNSPLHF. The CDR3, as DNA: TGTGCCTGGAGTGGCGGGGGGCTCAATTCACCCCTCCACTTT.

V usage is TRBV5-1 and J usage is TRBJ2-3, with 9 bases lining up with TRBD2. Germline V lookup: CDR1 SGHRS, CDR2 YFSETQ. With V trimmed by 0 bases and J by 6 bases, 5 bases remained unmatched. The CDR3 is made up of 15 amino acids. DNA for the CDR3: TGCGCCAGCAGCTTGGCCCTAGCGGGGATTGATACGCAGTATTTT. It is translated as CASSLALAGIDTQYF.

There are a few counts of this clone. The chain recombines TRBV21-1 with TRBJ2-7; the D call TRBD2 from the table was never checked on the DNA. TRBV21-1 is reported as a pseudogene. The length of the CDR3 is 14 residues. Here the CDR3 DNA reads TGTGCCAGCAGCAAAGGGGAGGGGTCCTACGAGCAGTACTTC. Translated, it gives CASSKGEGSYEQYF.

This clone occurred a few times. CDR3 DNA sequence: TGTGCCAGCAGCTTAGGCTCCGGAGTCGGGGAGCTGTTTTTT. This gives the protein CASSLGSGVGELFF. The chain combines TRBV11-2 with TRBJ2-2; D unclear. The V end lost 1 base, the J end lost 7 bases, and 10 bases lay between the germline ends. Germline V CDR1 and CDR2: SGHAT, FQNNGV. This CDR3 comprises 14 residues.

In DNA form, the CDR3 reads TGTGCCTGGAGTGGCGGGGGGGCAATCACAGATACGCAGTATTTT. Its protein is CAWSGGGAITDTQYF. V and J are TRBV30 and TRBJ2-3; 9 bases agree with TRBD2. J was trimmed by 2 bases and V by 1 base; bases with no gene match: 4. The germline V gene encodes CDR1 GTSNPN and CDR2 SVGIG (reference sequence). The CDR3 consists of 15 residues.

This chain joins TRBV7-8 and TRBJ2-3; 9 positions match TRBD2. This CDR3 has 16 amino acids. Germline CDR1 SGHVS, CDR2 FQNEAQ. J lost 0 bases, V lost 1 base, and 2 bases had no gene match. The CDR3 loop reads CASSLVAGDSTDTQYF. CDR3 DNA sequence: TGTGCCAGCAGCTTAGTAGCGGGAGATAGCACAGATACGCAGTATTTT.

The chain employs TRBV6-2 or TRBV6-3 and TRBJ2-2; TRBD2 is a possible D gene (6 bases). V lost 6 bases, J lost 4 bases, and 27 bases lay in between. Germline assignment: CDR1 MNHEY and CDR2 SVGEGT. The CDR3 spans 19 residues. DNA of the CDR3: TGTGCCAGCAGCCCTCCGGAGGGGCGGTGGCATCGAGGCACCGGGGAGCTGTTTTTT. Translated: CASSPPEGRWHRGTGELFF.